The subject of this entry is one TCR beta chain. Per the germline V gene, CDR1 is DFQATT and CDR2 is SNEGSKA (reference sequence). The CDR3 contains 13 residues. V was pared by 6 bases and J by 2 bases, with 5 bases of the junction left unmatched. This entry belongs to a study of blood T cell repertoires in COVID-19. On the study more broadly: The origin of the acute and convalescent COVID-19 samples was the United States, Italy and Spain. Sources were T cells, B-cell-depleted T cells, or PBMCs; the material itself was cDNA or gDNA.

Per the authors' pipeline: How many nucleated cells were present was estimated from reference gene primer amplification. Libraries were prepared by immunoSEQ multiplex PCR; TCRdb keeps only in-frame clonotypes and omits some of them. The DNA gave D and trimming, while V, J and clone size come from that table. The sample shows about 74,000 clones, 84% of them seen only once. The rearrangement joins TRBV20-1 to TRBJ2-7, with TRBD1 matching over 9 bases. The clonotype comes from a man aged 70 or older with acute or convalescent COVID-19. Sequences were obtained from peripheral blood. The CDR3 region is CSASTGGPYEQYF. The DNA of the CDR3 is TGCAGTGCAAGTACAGGGGGCCCCTACGAGCAGTACTTC.